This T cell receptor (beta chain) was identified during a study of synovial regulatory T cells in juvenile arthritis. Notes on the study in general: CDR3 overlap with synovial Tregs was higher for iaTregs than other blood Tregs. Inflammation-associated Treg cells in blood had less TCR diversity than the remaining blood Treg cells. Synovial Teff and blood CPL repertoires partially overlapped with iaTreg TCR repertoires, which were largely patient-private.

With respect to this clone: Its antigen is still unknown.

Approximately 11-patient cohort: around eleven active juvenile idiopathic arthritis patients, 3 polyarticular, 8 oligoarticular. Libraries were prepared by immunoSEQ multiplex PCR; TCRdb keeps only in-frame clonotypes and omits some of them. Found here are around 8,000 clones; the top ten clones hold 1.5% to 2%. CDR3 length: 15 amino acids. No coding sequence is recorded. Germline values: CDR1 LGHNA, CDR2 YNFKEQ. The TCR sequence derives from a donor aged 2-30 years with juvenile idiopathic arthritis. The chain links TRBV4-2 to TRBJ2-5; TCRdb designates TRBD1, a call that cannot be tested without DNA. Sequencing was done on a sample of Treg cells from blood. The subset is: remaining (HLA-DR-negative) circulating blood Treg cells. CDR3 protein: CASSQDTWLQETQYF.